These 27 T cell receptor beta chains were sequenced from one sample in a study of T cells after yellow fever vaccination. Using its own MiXCR run on the 5' RACE reads, TCRdb lists one record per CDR3 protein. The sample includes 120,000 or so distinct CDR3 sequences, over 8% of them seen just once. Source: CD8+ T cells sorted from PBMCs, taken on the day of the yellow fever booster vaccination. The receptors derive from a man aged 18 to 30 who received the YFV17D yellow fever vaccine.

The chain recombines TRBV29-1 with TRBJ2-2, with D perhaps TRBD1 or TRBD2 (5 bases each). Trimming took off 5 bases at V and 2 bases at J, with 9 bases between the two ends. The CDR3 loop spans 13 amino acids. Germline-derived CDR1 and CDR2 are SQVTM and ANQGSEA. In DNA form, the CDR3 reads TGCAGCGTTCGGGACGGCAACACCGGGGAGCTGTTTTTT. Protein product: CSVRDGNTGELFF.

This clonotype was found many times. The chain couples TRBV23-1 to TRBJ2-1; no clear D. TRBV23-1 is recorded as an ORF, its role being uncertain. This CDR3 is built from 12 residues. The V gene lost 8 bases and the J gene lost 8 bases, with 13 bases spanning the gap. CDR3 sequence (DNA): TGCGCCAGCCCTCTTTGGACGGATGAGCAGTTCTTC. Its protein is CASPLWTDEQFF.

The chain carries TRBV12-3 or TRBV12-4 and TRBJ1-4, with D hard to call. With 3 bases removed from V and 9 bases from J, the gap between germline ends came to 11 bases. There are 13 residues in the CDR3. CDR3 sequence: CASSLSSLKKLFF. The CDR3 DNA reads TGTGCCAGCAGTTTGAGCAGTCTAAAAAAACTGTTTTTT.

This rearrangement joins TRBV20-1 to TRBJ2-1; the match to TRBD2 covers 9 bases. The CDR3 is 16 residues long. The J segment lost 6 bases and the V segment lost 0 bases, leaving 9 bases of the junction unmatched. Germline loops: CDR1 DFQATT, CDR2 SNEGSKA (reference sequence). The CDR3 protein is CSARDLLAGRLNEQFF. CDR3 sequence (DNA): TGCAGTGCTAGAGATCTGCTAGCGGGGAGGCTCAATGAGCAGTTCTTC.

In its sample, this clonotype was seen many times. The chain employs TRBV29-1 and TRBJ2-1; D gene unclear. The germline V and J ends were trimmed by 2 bases and 11 bases, with 4 bases remaining between them. Germline CDR1 reads SQVTM; CDR2 reads ANQGSEA. The CDR3 is made up of 9 amino acids. CDR3 residues: CSVELQQFF. CDR3 nucleotides: TGCAGCGTTGAACTCCAGCAGTTCTTC.

This clonotype has more than one count but fewer than ten. V usage is TRBV9 and J usage is TRBJ2-7, with a weak D call TRBD1 (6 bases). Germline CDR1 is SGDLS and CDR2 is YYNGEE. Trimming shortened V by 0 bases and J by 4 bases, and 8 bases separated the two germline ends. The CDR3 is 13 residues long. The CDR3 DNA is TGTGCCAGCAGCGTAGGGGACACTTACGAGCAGTACTTC. Its translation is CASSVGDTYEQYF.

The chain has TRBV7-9 and TRBJ2-7; D gene unclear. The germline V and J ends were trimmed by 8 bases and 4 bases, with 15 bases remaining between them. The CDR3 covers 13 residues. Germline CDR1 and CDR2: SEHNR and FQNEAQ (reference sequence). The DNA of the CDR3 is TGTGCCAGCGGCGACCCTCTAGGATACGAGCAGTACTTC. As protein: CASGDPLGYEQYF.

This clonotype was found many times. V gene TRBV5-6 combines with J gene TRBJ1-2; D is ambiguous. Germline V gives CDR1 SGHDT, CDR2 YYEEEE. V lost 2 bases to trimming and J lost 11 bases, with 10 bases between them. This CDR3 is 11 amino acids long. The CDR3 here is CASSFVLAYTF. The DNA for the CDR3 is TGTGCCAGCAGCTTCGTCCTGGCTTACACCTTC.

This clonotype was found many times. The chain uses TRBV6-5 and TRBJ1-2; 8 bases map to TRBD1. The J segment lost 8 bases and the V segment lost 2 bases, leaving 1 base of the junction unmatched. Germline V gene lookup returns CDR1 MNHEY and CDR2 SVGAGI. The CDR3 contains 12 residues. CDR3 in amino acids: CASSYGTGGYTF. In nucleotides, the CDR3 is TGTGCCAGCAGTTACGGGACAGGCGGCTACACCTTC.

There are a few counts of this clonotype. The rearrangement joins TRBV6-6 to TRBJ1-2; the D gene is possibly TRBD1 (6 bases). V lost 5 bases to trimming and J lost 8 bases, with 15 bases between them. This CDR3 contains 13 residues. Germline CDR1 and CDR2: MNHNY and SVGAGI (reference sequence). CDR3 amino acids: CASSPVGGAGYTF. The CDR3 DNA reads TGTGCCAGCAGTCCAGTGGGGGGGGCCGGCTACACCTTC.

A few counts support this clonotype. The CDR3 nucleotides read TGTGCCAGCAGCTACAACAGGGGTAGGGGCACTGAAGCTTTCTTT. Translated, it gives CASSYNRGRGTEAFF. V and J are TRBV7-2 and TRBJ1-1, with TRBD1 matching over 7 bases. Germline values: CDR1 SGHTA, CDR2 FQGNSA. The CDR3 totals 15 residues. V dropped 4 bases and J dropped 4; count of bases not matched to a gene: 9.

In this sample, this clonotype turned up a few times. The chain links TRBV12-3 or TRBV12-4 to TRBJ2-3, with 14 nucleotides matching TRBD2. V shed 6 bases and J 3 bases; nucleotides not matched to a gene: 11. The CDR3 has 18 amino acids. CDR3 sequence (DNA): TGTGCCAGCAGCCCGACTAGCGGGGGGGCAATCGGTACAGATACGCAGTATTTT. Translation: CASSPTSGGAIGTDTQYF.

The chain couples TRBV4-1 to TRBJ1-5; D uncertain. V lost 1 base to trimming and J lost 4 bases, with 11 bases between them. The germline V gene has CDR1 MGHRA and CDR2 YSYEKL. The length of the CDR3 is 15 residues. In DNA, the CDR3 is TGCGCCAGCAGCCAAGTTGACCAGGTGAATCAGCCCCAGCATTTT. Its protein is CASSQVDQVNQPQHF.

V gene TRBV12-3 or TRBV12-4 combines with J gene TRBJ1-5; D gene ambiguous. V was pared by 0 bases and J by 6 bases, with 3 bases between. CDR3 length: 12 amino acids. Written as DNA, the CDR3 is TGTGCCAGCAGTTTAGCGCCTCAGCCCCAGCATTTT. Protein product: CASSLAPQPQHF.

This rearrangement joins TRBV11-2 to TRBJ2-7; unclear D gene. Germline V gene data show CDR1 as SGHAT and CDR2 as FQNNGV. This CDR3 comprises 12 residues. V gave up 4 bases and J gave up 3 bases, with 7 bases separating them. The CDR3 spells CASSYLDYEQYF. CDR3 in DNA: TGTGCCAGCAGCTACCTTGACTACGAGCAGTACTTC.

This clonotype has only a few counts. The chain has TRBV5-1 and TRBJ2-7; the D gene is possibly TRBD1 (6 bases). V lost 3 bases, J lost 1 base, and 11 bases lay in between. This CDR3 has 14 residues. Germline CDR1 SGHRS, CDR2 YFSETQ. The CDR3 spells CASSSRDKSYEQYF. The CDR3 DNA sequence: TGCGCCAGCAGCTCCCGGGACAAGTCCTACGAGCAGTACTTC.

V usage is TRBV4-3 and J usage is TRBJ2-3; 11 bases match TRBD2. The ends lost 0 bases at V and 6 bases at J; junction bases unmatched: 5. This CDR3 spans 16 amino acids. CDR1 and CDR2 from the germline V gene are LGHNA and YSLEER. CDR3 sequence reads: CASSQDPSGGLDTQYF. The CDR3 nucleotides read TGCGCCAGCAGCCAAGATCCTAGCGGGGGGTTGGATACGCAGTATTTT.

The table lists this clonotype with a few counts. The V call is TRBV7-6, the J call TRBJ2-5; perhaps D is TRBD1 or TRBD2 (5 bases each). The CDR3 spans 14 residues. Per the germline V gene, CDR1 is SGHVS and CDR2 is FNYEAQ. The V and J ends lost 8 bases and 7 bases respectively, with 20 bases between them. This CDR3 is CASSSGLGMTTQYF. Written as DNA, the CDR3 is TGTGCCAGCTCCTCGGGGCTTGGCATGACGACCCAGTACTTC.

In this sample, this clonotype turned up a few times. The V gene is TRBV7-8, the J gene TRBJ2-5; D is unclear. Germline V lookup: CDR1 SGHVS, CDR2 FQNEAQ. Trimming took off 0 bases at V and 4 bases at J, with 6 bases between the two ends. CDR3 length equals 13 residues. The CDR3 DNA sequence: TGTGCCAGCAGCTTAGCGAATGTAGAGACCCAGTACTTC. As protein: CASSLANVETQYF.

This clonotype has more than one count but fewer than ten. The J gene is TRBJ2-7, the V gene TRBV28, with 9 bases aligning to TRBD1. The V gene's germline CDR1 is MDHEN and CDR2 SYDVKM. V shed 5 bases and J 0 bases; nucleotides not matched to a gene: 11. This CDR3 contains 17 residues. The CDR3 reads CASSPPGQGFSSYEQYV. CDR3 DNA: TGTGCCAGCAGTCCTCCGGGACAGGGTTTTAGCTCCTACGAGCAGTACGTC.

The V gene is TRBV7-9, the J gene TRBJ2-5; 10 bases match TRBD1. This CDR3 is built from 16 residues. V was clipped by 5 bases and J by 5 bases; unmatched bases: 11. The V gene's germline CDR1 is SEHNR and CDR2 FQNEAQ (reference sequence). As DNA, the CDR3 is TGTGCCAGCAGCCCCGGCGGGACAGGGGTCGGCGAGACCCAGTACTTC. It yields the protein CASSPGGTGVGETQYF. Together with reference TRBV7-9 and TRBJ2-5, the CDR3 gives the full variable domain: DTGVSQNPRHKITKRGQNVTFRCDPISEHNRLYWYRQTLGQGPEFLTYFQNEAQLEKSRLLSDRFSAERPKGSFSTLEIQRTEQGDSAMYLCASSPGGTGVGETQYFGPGTRLLVL.

In this sample, this clonotype turned up a few times. The V gene is TRBV20-1, the J gene TRBJ2-7; 13 bases fit TRBD2. Germline assignment: CDR1 DFQATT and CDR2 SNEGSKA (reference sequence). Trimming took 6 bases from V and 5 from J; bases not matched to a gene: 4. This CDR3 is built from 13 residues. Here the CDR3 DNA reads TGCAGTGCCGGGACTAGCGGGGCCCACGAGCAGTACGTC. Amino acid sequence: CSAGTSGAHEQYV.

This sequence joins TRBV6-6 and TRBJ1-1, with TRBD1 matching over 7 bases. Germline assignment: CDR1 MNHNY and CDR2 SVGAGI (reference sequence). The CDR3 sequence is 15 residues long. V shed 0 bases and J 5 bases; nucleotides not matched to a gene: 6. The CDR3 nucleotides are TGTGCCAGCAGTTACTCGAAGGGGGCGGGTACTGAAGCTTTCTTT. This encodes CASSYSKGAGTEAFF.

This chain uses TRBV19 with TRBJ1-1; D unresolved. This CDR3 has 13 amino acids. V lost 3 bases and J 5 bases, leaving 10 bases between the germline ends. Germline lookup yields CDR1 LNHDA and CDR2 SQIVND (reference sequence). The CDR3 reads CASSMFGMTEAFF. The CDR3 DNA is TGTGCCAGTAGTATGTTCGGGATGACTGAAGCTTTCTTT.

The V and J genes are TRBV7-9 and TRBJ2-7, with 7 bases that match TRBD1. From germline, CDR1 is SEHNR and CDR2 FQNEAQ (reference sequence). The CDR3 consists of 14 residues. The J segment lost 2 bases and the V segment lost 5 bases, leaving 6 bases of the junction unmatched. DNA of the CDR3: TGTGCCAGCAGCGGGTGGGACAGACCCTACGAGCAGTACTTC. Translated: CASSGWDRPYEQYF.

This clonotype came up a few times. This chain joins TRBV11-2 and TRBJ2-7; TRBD2 matches 15 bases. Trimming took 8 bases from V and 4 from J; bases not matched to a gene: 3. This CDR3 contains 14 residues. Germline CDR1 SGHAT, CDR2 FQNNGV. CDR3 bases: TGTGCCAGCGTCGGGACTAGCGGGAGGTACGAGCAGTACTTC. This encodes CASVGTSGRYEQYF.

In its sample, this clonotype was seen a few times. This chain links TRBV3-1 with TRBJ2-5; D not certain. CDR3 length: 11 residues. Trimming took off 3 bases at V and 4 bases at J, with 3 bases between the two ends. Germline CDR1 is LGHDT and CDR2 is YNNKEL (reference sequence). Written as DNA, the CDR3 is TGTGCCAGCAGCCATCGAGAGACCCAGTACTTC. It codes for CASSHRETQYF.